This entry features one T cell receptor (beta chain) sequence. Its antigen is undetermined. From germline, CDR1 is MNHEY and CDR2 SVGAGI. The length of the CDR3 is 15 residues. Trimming removed 6 bases from V and 0 bases from J; junction bases left unmatched: 7. Sequencing was performed with immunoSEQ multiplex PCR; in TCRdb, only in-frame clones are kept and a portion is missing. The data show 85,000 to 100,000 clones, 85% to 90% seen once. This entry is derived from a study of graft-versus-host responses after intestinal transplantation. Turning to the study itself: Induction with anti-thymocyte globulin, then tacrolimus and steroids for 2 to 3 years, was given to all recipients. Study-wide findings and caveats: Within the allografts of patients who had graft-donor T cell macrochimerism, graft-versus-host to host-versus-graft clonal ratios were high. Analysis identified GvH clones in recipient marrow, with some appearing first in ileum or blood. Among circulating GvH clones, peak levels were associated with early post-transplant declines in HvG clones.

The source of this sequence is a human donor who received an intestinal transplant. The J gene is TRBJ2-7, the V gene TRBV6-5, with TRBD2 matching over 8 bases. Sequencing was performed on unstimulated CD4+ T cells sorted from spleen or lymph node cells, taken before intestinal transplant. CDR3 sequence: CASRPGLAFSYEQYF. The CDR3 region has the DNA TGTGCCAGCAGACCAGGACTAGCCTTCTCCTACGAGCAGTACTTC.